These 4 T cell receptor beta chains originate from one sample sequenced in a study of blood T cell repertoires in COVID-19. TCRdb keeps only in-frame clones here, not all; method: immunoSEQ multiplex PCR. The sample lists around 75,000 clones, 90% occurring once. Sequenced material: peripheral blood. These receptors originate from a man aged 45-65 years with acute or convalescent COVID-19.

This rearrangement joins TRBV24-1 to TRBJ2-2; 11 bases are a match to TRBD2. The trim removed 2 bases at V and 6 bases at J, leaving 4 bases unmatched. The CDR3 spans 16 residues. The V gene's germline CDR1 is KGHDR and CDR2 SFDVKD. CDR3 in DNA: TGTGCCACCAGTGATTATGCTAGCGGGAGGTCCGGGGAGCTGTTTTTT. Translated: CATSDYASGRSGELFF.

Only one count was recorded for this clone. For the CDR3, the DNA is TGTGCCAGCTCACCACCGAGACTAGCGGGAGGAACGGAGCAGTACTTC. Translation: CASSPPRLAGGTEQYF. The V gene is TRBV18, the J gene TRBJ2-7, with 13 bases fitting TRBD2. Germline V gives CDR1 KGHSH, CDR2 LQKENI. J was trimmed by 7 bases and V by 0 bases; bases with no gene match: 6. This CDR3 contains 16 residues.

The CDR3, as DNA: TGTGCCAGCAGGGCCGATAGCACAGATACGCAGTATTTT. Protein sequence: CASRADSTDTQYF. The chain has TRBV2 and TRBJ2-3; D call uncertain. V was shortened by 6 bases and J by 0 bases, with 7 bases between the two germline ends. This CDR3 region has 13 residues. CDR1 and CDR2 from the germline V gene are SNHLY and FYNNEI.

This clone is a singleton in its sample. J is TRBJ1-1 and V is TRBV6-5; weak D call: TRBD1 (5 bases). Between the trimmed V and J ends, which lost 5 bases and 4 bases, there was a span of 11 bases. The CDR3 loop spans 13 amino acids. Per germline, CDR1 MNHEY and CDR2 SVGAGI. DNA for the CDR3: TGTGCCAGCAGTCGCCAGGGCGGCACTGAAGCTTTCTTT. Translation: CASSRQGGTEAFF.